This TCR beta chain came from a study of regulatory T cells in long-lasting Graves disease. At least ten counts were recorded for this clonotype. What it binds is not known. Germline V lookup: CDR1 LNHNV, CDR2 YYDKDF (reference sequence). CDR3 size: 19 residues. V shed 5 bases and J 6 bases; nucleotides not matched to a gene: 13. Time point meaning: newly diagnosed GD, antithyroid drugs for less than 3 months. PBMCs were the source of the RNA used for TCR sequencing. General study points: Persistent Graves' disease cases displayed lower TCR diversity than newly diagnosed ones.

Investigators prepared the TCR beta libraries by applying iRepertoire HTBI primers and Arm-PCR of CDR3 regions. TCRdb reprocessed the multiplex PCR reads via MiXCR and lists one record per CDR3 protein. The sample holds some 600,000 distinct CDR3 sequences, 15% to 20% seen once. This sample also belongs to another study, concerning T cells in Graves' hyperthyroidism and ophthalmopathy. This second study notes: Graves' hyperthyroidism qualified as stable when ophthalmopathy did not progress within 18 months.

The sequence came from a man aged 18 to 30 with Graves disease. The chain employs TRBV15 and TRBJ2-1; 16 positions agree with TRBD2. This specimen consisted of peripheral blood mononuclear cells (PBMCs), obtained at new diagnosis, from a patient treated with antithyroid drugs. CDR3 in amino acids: CATSPRGLAGGPSGNEQFF. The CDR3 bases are TGTGCCACCAGCCCTCGGGGACTAGCGGGAGGGCCCTCGGGCAATGAGCAGTTCTTC.